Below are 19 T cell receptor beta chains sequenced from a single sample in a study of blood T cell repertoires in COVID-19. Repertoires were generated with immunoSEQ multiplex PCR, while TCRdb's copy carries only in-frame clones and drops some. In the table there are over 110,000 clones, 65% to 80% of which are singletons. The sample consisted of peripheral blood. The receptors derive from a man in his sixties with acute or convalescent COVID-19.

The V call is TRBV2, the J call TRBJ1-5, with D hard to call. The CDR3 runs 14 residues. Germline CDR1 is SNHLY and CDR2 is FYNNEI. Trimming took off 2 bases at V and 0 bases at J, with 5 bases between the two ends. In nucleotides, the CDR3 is TGTGCCAGCAGTGAAACCGGTAGCAATCAGCCCCAGCATTTT. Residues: CASSETGSNQPQHF.

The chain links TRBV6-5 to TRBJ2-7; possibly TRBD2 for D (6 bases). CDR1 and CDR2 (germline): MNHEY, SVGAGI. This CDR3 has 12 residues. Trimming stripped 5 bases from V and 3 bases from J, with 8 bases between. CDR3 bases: TGTGCCAGCAGTAGGCGGGACTACGAGCAGTACTTC. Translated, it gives CASSRRDYEQYF.

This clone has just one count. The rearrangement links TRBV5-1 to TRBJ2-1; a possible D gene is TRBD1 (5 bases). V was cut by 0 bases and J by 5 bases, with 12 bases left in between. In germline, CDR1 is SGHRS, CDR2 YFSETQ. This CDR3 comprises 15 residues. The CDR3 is CASSLAPGLDNEQFF. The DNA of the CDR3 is TGCGCCAGCAGCTTGGCACCAGGGCTGGACAATGAGCAGTTCTTC. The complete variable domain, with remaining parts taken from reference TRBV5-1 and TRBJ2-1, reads KAGVTQTPRYLIKTRGQQVTLSCSPISGHRSVSWYQQTPGQGLQFLFEYFSETQRNKGNFPGRFSGRQFSNSRSEMNVSTLELGDSALYLCASSLAPGLDNEQFFGPGTRLTVL.

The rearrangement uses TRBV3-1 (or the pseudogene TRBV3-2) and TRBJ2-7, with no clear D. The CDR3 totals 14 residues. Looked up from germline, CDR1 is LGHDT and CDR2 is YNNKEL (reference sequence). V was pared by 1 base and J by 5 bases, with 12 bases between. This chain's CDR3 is CASSQGERPNEQYF. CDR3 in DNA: TGTGCCAGCAGCCAAGGTGAGCGTCCCAACGAGCAGTACTTC.

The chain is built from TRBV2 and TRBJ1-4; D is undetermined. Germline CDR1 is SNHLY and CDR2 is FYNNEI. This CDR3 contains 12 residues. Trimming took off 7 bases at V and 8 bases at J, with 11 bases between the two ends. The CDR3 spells CASNPEEEKLFF. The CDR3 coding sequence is TGTGCCAGCAATCCAGAGGAGGAAAAACTGTTTTTT.

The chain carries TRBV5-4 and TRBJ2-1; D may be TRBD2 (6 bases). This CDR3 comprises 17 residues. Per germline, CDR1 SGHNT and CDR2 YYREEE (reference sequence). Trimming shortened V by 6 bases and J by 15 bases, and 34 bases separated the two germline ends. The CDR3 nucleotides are TGTGCCAGCATAAGGAGGGGAATGGAGGGCGCAGCCCCTGGGCGGTTCTTC. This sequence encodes CASIRRGMEGAAPGRFF. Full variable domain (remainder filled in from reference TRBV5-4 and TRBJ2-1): ETGVTQSPTHLIKTRGQQVTLRCSSQSGHNTVSWYQQALGQGPQFIFQYYREEENGRGNFPPRFSGLQFPNYSSELNVNALELDDSALYLCASIRRGMEGAAPGRFFGPGTRLTVL.

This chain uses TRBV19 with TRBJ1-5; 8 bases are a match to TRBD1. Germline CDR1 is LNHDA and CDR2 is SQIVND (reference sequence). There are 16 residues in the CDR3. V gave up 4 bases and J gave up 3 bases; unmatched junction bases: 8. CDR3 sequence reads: CASSKAQGALNQPQHF. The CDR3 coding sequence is TGTGCCAGTAGTAAGGCCCAGGGGGCCCTCAATCAGCCCCAGCATTTT. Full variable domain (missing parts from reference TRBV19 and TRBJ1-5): DGGITQSPKYLFRKEGQNVTLSCEQNLNHDAMYWYRQDPGQGLRLIYYSQIVNDFQKGDIAEGYSVSREKKESFPLTVTSAQKNPTAFYLCASSKAQGALNQPQHFGDGTRLSIL.

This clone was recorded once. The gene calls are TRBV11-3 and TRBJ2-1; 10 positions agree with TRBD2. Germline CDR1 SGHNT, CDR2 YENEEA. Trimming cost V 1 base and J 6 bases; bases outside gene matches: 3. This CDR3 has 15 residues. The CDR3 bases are TGTGCCAGCAGCTTAGGGCTAGCGGGGGCCAATGAGCAGTTCTTC. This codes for CASSLGLAGANEQFF.

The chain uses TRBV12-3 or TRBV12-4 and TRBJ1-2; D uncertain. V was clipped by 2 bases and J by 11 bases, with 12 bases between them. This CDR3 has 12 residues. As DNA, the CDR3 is TGTGCCAGCAGTTTATACCCGACACCTTACACCTTC. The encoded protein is CASSLYPTPYTF.

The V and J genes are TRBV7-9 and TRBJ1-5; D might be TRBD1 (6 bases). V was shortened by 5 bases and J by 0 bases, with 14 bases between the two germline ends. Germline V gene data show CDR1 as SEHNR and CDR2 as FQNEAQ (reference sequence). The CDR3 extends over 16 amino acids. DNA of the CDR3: TGTGCCAGCAGCCGAGCGACAGGCGATAGCAATCAGCCCCAGCATTTT. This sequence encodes CASSRATGDSNQPQHF.

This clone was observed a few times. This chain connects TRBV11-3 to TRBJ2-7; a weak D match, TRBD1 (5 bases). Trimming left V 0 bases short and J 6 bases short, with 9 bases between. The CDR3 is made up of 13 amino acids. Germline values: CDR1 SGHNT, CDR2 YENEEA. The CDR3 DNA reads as TGTGCCAGCAGCTTAGACCGGACATCCGAGCAGTACTTC. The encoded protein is CASSLDRTSEQYF.

In DNA form, the CDR3 reads TGTGCCAGCCTAACTGGGGGCGATGGCACTGAAGCTTTCTTT. This translates into CASLTGGDGTEAFF. The chain recombines TRBV6-5 with TRBJ1-1; D is possibly TRBD1 (6 bases). Germline assignment: CDR1 MNHEY and CDR2 SVGAGI. This CDR3 is built from 14 residues. V was shortened by 8 bases and J by 4 bases, with 17 bases between the two germline ends.

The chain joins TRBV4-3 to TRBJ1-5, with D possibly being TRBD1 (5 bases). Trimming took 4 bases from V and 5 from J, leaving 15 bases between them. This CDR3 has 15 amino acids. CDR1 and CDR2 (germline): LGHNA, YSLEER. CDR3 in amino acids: CASSPDTRSYQPQHF. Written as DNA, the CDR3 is TGCGCCAGCAGCCCGGACACGAGGTCATATCAGCCCCAGCATTTT.

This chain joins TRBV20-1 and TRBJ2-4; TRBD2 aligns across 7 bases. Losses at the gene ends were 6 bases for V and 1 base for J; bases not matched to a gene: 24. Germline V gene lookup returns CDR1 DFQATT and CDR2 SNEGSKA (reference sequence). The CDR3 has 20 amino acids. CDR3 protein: CSASPPVGREIGRAKNIQYF. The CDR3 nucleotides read TGCAGTGCGAGTCCCCCCGTTGGGCGGGAGATAGGGCGGGCCAAAAACATTCAGTACTTC.

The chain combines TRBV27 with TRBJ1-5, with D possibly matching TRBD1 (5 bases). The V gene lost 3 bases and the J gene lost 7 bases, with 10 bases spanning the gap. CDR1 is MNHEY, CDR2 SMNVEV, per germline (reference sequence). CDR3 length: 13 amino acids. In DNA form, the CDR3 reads TGTGCCAGCAGTTTCGTTTCAGGGCAGCCCCAGCATTTT. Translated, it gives CASSFVSGQPQHF.

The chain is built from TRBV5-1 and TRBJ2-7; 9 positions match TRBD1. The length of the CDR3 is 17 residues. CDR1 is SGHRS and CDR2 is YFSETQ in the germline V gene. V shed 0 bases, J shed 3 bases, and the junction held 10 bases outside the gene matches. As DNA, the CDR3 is TGCGCCAGCAGCTTGGGTACCGGGACAGGGATTGACTACGAGCAGTACTTC. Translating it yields CASSLGTGTGIDYEQYF.

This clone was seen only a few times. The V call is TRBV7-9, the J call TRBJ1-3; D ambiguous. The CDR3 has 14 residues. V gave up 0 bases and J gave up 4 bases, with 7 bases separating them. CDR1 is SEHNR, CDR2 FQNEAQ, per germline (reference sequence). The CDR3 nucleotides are TGTGCCAGCAGCTTAGCCTTGACAGGAAACACCATATATTTT. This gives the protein CASSLALTGNTIYF.

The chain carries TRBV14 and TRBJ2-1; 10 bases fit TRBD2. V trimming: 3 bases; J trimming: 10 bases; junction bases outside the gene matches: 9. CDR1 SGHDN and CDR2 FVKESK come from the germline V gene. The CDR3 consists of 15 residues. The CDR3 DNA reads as TGTGCCAGCAGCCAGAGACTAGCGGGCAGTGCGGAGCAGTTCTTC. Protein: CASSQRLAGSAEQFF.

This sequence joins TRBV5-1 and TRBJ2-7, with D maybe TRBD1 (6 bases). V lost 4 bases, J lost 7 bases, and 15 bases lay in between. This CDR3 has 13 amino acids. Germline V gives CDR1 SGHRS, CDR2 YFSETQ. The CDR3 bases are TGCGCCAGCAGCCCTACTCAGGGGTGGGAGCAGTACTTC. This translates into CASSPTQGWEQYF.